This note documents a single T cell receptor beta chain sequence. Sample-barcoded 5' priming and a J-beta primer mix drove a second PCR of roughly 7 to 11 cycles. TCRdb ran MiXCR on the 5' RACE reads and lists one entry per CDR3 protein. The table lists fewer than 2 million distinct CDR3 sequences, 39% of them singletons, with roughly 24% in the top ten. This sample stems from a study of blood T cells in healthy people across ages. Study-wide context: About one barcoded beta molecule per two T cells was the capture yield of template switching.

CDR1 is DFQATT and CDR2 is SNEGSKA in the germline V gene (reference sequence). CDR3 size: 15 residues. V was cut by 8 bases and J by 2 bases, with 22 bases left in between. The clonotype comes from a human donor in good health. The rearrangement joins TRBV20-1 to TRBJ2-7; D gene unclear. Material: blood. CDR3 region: CSTRRETEKAYEQYF. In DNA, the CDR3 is TGCAGTACCCGACGAGAGACGGAGAAAGCCTACGAGCAGTACTTC.